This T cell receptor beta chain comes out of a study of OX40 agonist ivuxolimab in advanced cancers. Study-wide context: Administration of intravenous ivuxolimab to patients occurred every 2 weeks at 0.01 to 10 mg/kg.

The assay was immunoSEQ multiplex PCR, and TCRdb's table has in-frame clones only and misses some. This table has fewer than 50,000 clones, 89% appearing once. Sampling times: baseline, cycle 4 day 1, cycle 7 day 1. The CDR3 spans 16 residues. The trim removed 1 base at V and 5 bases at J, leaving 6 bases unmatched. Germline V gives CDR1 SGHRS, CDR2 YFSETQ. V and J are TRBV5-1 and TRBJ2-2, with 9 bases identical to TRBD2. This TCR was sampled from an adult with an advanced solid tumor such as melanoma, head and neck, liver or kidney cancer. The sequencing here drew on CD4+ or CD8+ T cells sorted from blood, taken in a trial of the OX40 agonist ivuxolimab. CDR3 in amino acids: CASSLLRGGSTGELFF. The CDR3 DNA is TGCGCCAGCAGCTTGTTGCGGGGGGGCTCAACCGGGGAGCTGTTTTTT.